The TCR beta chain described here comes from a study of blood T cell repertoires in COVID-19. Background on the study: COVID-19 samples from acute and convalescent phases originated in the United States, Italy and Spain. T cells, B-cell-depleted T cells, or PBMCs provided the cDNA or gDNA that served as material.

Original handling: Amplification from reference gene primers served as the basis for estimated nucleated cell counts. Assay: immunoSEQ multiplex PCR; the TCRdb copy retains only in-frame clones and omits some. The V and J calls and the clone size are those of that table, but D and trimming were determined from the DNA. The sample carries around 310,000 clones, more than 75% recorded once. This CDR3 comprises 17 residues. The V and J ends lost 0 bases and 1 base, in that order; junction bases with no gene match: 5. From germline, CDR1 is SGHNT and CDR2 YYREEE (reference sequence). Sample: peripheral blood. The chain joins TRBV5-4 to TRBJ1-1; TRBD1 aligns across 11 bases. The clonotype comes from a woman between 45 and 65 years old with active or convalescent COVID-19. The CDR3 is CASSLGTGGGRNTEAFF. The CDR3 DNA reads TGTGCCAGCAGCTTGGGGACAGGGGGCGGAAGGAACACTGAAGCTTTCTTT. The full variable domain, rest sourced from reference TRBV5-4 and TRBJ1-1, is ETGVTQSPTHLIKTRGQQVTLRCSSQSGHNTVSWYQQALGQGPQFIFQYYREEENGRGNFPPRFSGLQFPNYSSELNVNALELDDSALYLCASSLGTGGGRNTEAFFGQGTRLTVV.